The sequence of this TCR beta chain was determined in a study of blood T cell repertoires in COVID-19. For the study at large: Samples came from the United States, Italy and Spain, spanning acute and convalescent COVID-19. From T cells, B-cell-depleted T cells, or PBMCs came the material, which was cDNA or gDNA.

This clone was seen just once. In the authors' methods: Reference gene primer amplification gave estimated nucleated cell counts. TCRdb's copy holds only in-frame clones and misses some; the assay was immunoSEQ multiplex PCR. That table gives V, J and clone size, and the DNA gave D and trimming. Of 250,000 to 350,000 clones detected, about 90% appear once; the ten largest clones hold less than 2.5%. Germline loops: CDR1 LGHDT, CDR2 YNNKEL (reference sequence). This CDR3 spans 18 amino acids. Trimming cost V 1 base and J 0 bases; bases outside gene matches: 11. The source material was peripheral blood. The receptor's source is a man aged 18 to 35 with active or convalescent COVID-19. The chain uses TRBV3-1 (or the pseudogene TRBV3-2) and TRBJ1-2; 7 nucleotides line up with TRBD1. The CDR3 sequence is CASSQGRQGFPTNYGYTF. CDR3 in DNA: TGTGCCAGCAGCCAAGGCAGACAGGGTTTTCCAACTAACTATGGCTACACCTTC.